The following is a T cell receptor (beta chain) sequence with its context. The target antigen is unknown. The study sequenced cultured CD4+ T cell DNA using the Oncomine TCR Beta short-read assay. Genomic DNA was isolated from CD4+ T cells that had been cultured. TCRdb redid the calling of the PCR reads with MiXCR, one entry per CDR3 protein. The data show just over 7,000 distinct CDR3 sequences, roughly 52% seen once. This sample was included in a study of vaccination and CD4 T cells after COVID-19. Whole-study context: The post-vaccine samples came a median approximately 72 days after dose two (range 14 to 241). Notes on the study in general: In convalescent patients, a median 86.3% of reactive clones appeared only post-vaccination.

The CDR3 sequence is 14 residues long. Between the trimmed V and J ends, which lost 2 bases and 4 bases, there was a span of 9 bases. CDR1 and CDR2 (germline): MNHNS, SASEGT. As to treatment: approximately nine-day PBMC culture with coronavirus spike peptide pools or control peptides (ViraFEST assay). Unexposed donor CD4+ T cells predated the COVID-19 pandemic, collected 2011-2018. After expanding antigen-specific T cells with peptide pools, ViraFEST sequenced their TCRs. This sequence originates from a human donor in good health. The sample comprised CD4+ T cells from blood, cultured in vitro. The gene calls are TRBV6-1 and TRBJ2-1, with D perhaps matching TRBD1 (5 bases). The CDR3 DNA sequence: TGTGCCAGCAGTGAAAAACAGGAGTACAATGAGCAGTTCTTC. It codes for CASSEKQEYNEQFF.